This T cell receptor (beta chain) was captured in a study of T cells after yellow fever vaccination. Study conclusions and caveats: It was a small share of clonotypes that appeared in both CD4 and CD8 compartments. Most clones from primary vaccination were detected again post-booster (around 95% CD4, roughly 91% CD8). The secondary T-cell response peaked on day 5, not day 15, but was weaker.

From the 5' RACE reads, TCRdb called clonotypes with MiXCR, one entry per CDR3 protein. Altogether a few hundred thousand distinct CDR3 sequences are present, around 3.6% being singletons, with the ten largest covering around 24%. CDR1 SGHAT and CDR2 FQNNGV come from the germline V gene. The CDR3 spans 14 residues. V was cut by 2 bases and J by 2 bases, with 8 bases left in between. This clonotype was recorded a few times. Its antigen is currently unknown. The receptor's source is a man between 18 and 35 years old who received the YFV17D yellow fever vaccine. V usage is TRBV11-2 and J usage is TRBJ2-3; D assignment may be TRBD1 or TRBD2 (5 bases each). The material sequenced was PBMCs, taken on the day of the yellow fever booster vaccination. The CDR3 reads CASSLPGTTDTQYF. CDR3 nucleotides: TGTGCCAGCAGCTTACCAGGGACCACAGATACGCAGTATTTT.